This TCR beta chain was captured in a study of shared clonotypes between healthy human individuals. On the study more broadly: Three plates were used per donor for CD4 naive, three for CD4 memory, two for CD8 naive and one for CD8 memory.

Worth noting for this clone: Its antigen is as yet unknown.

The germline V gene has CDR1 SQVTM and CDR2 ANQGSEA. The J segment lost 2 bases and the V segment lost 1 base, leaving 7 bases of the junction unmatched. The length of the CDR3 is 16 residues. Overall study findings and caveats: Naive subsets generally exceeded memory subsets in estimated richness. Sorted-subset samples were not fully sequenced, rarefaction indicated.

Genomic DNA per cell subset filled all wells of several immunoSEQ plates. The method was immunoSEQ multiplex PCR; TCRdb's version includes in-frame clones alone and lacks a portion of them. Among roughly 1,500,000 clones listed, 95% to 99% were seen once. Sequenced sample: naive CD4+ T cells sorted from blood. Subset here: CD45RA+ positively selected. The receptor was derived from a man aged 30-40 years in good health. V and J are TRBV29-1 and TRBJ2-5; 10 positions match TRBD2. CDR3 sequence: CSVEVLAGRRQETQYF. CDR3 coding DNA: TGCAGCGTTGAAGTACTAGCGGGAAGGCGGCAAGAGACCCAGTACTTC.